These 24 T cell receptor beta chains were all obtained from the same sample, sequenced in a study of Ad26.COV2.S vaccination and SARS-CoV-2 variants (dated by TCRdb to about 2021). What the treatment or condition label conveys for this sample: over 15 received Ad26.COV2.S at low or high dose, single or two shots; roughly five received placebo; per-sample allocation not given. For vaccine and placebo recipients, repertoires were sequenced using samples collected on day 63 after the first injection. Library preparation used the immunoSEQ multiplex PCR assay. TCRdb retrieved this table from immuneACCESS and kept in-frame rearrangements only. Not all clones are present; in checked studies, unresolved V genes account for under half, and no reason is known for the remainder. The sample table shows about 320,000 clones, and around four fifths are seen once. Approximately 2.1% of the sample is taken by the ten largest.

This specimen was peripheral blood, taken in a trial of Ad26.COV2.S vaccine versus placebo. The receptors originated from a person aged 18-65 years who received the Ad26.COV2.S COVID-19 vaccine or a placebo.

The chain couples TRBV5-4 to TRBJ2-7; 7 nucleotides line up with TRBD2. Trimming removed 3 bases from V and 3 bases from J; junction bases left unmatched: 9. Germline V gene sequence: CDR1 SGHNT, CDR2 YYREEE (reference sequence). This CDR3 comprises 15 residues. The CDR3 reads CASSSAQAGDYEQYF. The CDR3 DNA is TGTGCCAGCAGCTCTGCCCAGGCGGGAGACTACGAGCAGTACTTC.

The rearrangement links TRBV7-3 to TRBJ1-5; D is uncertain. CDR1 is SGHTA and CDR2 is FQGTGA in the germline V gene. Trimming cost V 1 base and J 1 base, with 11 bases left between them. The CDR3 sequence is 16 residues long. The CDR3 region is CASSLILNRSNQPQHF. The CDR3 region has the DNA TGTGCCAGCAGCTTAATCCTGAATCGGAGCAATCAGCCCCAGCATTTT.

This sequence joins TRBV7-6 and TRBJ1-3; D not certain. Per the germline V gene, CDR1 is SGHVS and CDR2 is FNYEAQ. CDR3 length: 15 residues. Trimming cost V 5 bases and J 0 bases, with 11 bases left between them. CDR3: CASSLGGSSGNTIYF. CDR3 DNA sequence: TGTGCCAGCAGCCTGGGTGGGTCCTCTGGAAACACCATATATTTT.

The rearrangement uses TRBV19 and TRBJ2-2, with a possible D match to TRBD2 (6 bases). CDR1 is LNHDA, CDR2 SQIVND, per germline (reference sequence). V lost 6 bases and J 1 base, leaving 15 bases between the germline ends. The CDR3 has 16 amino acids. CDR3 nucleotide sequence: TGTGCCAGTAGACGACTAGACAGACTGAACACCGGGGAGCTGTTTTTT. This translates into CASRRLDRLNTGELFF.

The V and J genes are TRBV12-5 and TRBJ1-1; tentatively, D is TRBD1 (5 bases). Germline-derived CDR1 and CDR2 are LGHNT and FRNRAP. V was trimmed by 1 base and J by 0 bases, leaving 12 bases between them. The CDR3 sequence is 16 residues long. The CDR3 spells CASGLAYSGLNTEAFF. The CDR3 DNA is TGTGCTAGTGGTTTGGCTTATTCAGGGTTGAACACTGAAGCTTTCTTT.

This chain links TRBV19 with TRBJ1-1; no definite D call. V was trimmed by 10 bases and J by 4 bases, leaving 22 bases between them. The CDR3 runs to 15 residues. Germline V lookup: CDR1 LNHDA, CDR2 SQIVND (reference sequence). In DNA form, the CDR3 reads TGTGCCACGGCGGCGGCAATTGGGCTCAGCACTGAAGCTTTCTTT. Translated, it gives CATAAAIGLSTEAFF.

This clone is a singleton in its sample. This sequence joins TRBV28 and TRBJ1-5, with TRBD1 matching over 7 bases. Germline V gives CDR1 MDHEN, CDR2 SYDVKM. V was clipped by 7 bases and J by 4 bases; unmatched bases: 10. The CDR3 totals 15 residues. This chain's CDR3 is CASKWGQGVNQPQHF. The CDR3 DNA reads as TGTGCCAGCAAGTGGGGGCAGGGGGTAAATCAGCCCCAGCATTTT.

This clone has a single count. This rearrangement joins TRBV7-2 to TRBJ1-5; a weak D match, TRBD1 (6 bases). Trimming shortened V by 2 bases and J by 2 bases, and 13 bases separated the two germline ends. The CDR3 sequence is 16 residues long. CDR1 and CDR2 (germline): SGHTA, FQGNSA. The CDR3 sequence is CASSLFEGVGNQPQHF. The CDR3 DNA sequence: TGTGCCAGCAGCTTATTCGAGGGGGTTGGCAATCAGCCCCAGCATTTT.

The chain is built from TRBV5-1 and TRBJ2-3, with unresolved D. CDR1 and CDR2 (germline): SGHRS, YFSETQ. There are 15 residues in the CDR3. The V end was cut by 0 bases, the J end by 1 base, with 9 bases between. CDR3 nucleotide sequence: TGCGCCAGCAGCTTGGTTCAGGATCGCACAGATACGCAGTATTTT. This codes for CASSLVQDRTDTQYF.

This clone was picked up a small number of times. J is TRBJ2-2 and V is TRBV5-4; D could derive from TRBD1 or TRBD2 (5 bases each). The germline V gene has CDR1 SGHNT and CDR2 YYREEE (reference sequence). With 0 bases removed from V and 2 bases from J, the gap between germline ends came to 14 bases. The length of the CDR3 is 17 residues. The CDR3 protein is CASSLGSGTSNTGELFF. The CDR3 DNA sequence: TGTGCCAGCAGCTTGGGATCCGGGACCTCTAACACCGGGGAGCTGTTTTTT.

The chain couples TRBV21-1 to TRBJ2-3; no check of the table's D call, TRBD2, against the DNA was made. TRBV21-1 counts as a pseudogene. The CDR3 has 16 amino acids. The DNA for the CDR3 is TGTGCCAGCAGCAAAGAGGGGTCCGGGGGTCAAGATACGCAGTATTTT. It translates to CASSKEGSGGQDTQYF.

CDR3 in amino acids: CSVGQGLETQYF. Written as DNA, the CDR3 is TGCAGCGTCGGACAGGGCCTGGAGACCCAGTACTTC. This chain joins TRBV29-1 and TRBJ2-5; TRBD1 matches 8 bases. The J segment lost 5 bases and the V segment lost 6 bases, leaving 5 bases of the junction unmatched. CDR3 length: 12 amino acids. Germline loops: CDR1 SQVTM, CDR2 ANQGSEA.

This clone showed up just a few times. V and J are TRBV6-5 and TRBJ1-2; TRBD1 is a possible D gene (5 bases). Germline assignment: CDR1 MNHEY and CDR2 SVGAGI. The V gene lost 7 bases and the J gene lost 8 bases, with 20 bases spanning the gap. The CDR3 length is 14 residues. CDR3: CASKVWDSSRGYTF. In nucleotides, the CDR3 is TGTGCCAGCAAGGTTTGGGACTCATCTAGAGGCTACACCTTC.

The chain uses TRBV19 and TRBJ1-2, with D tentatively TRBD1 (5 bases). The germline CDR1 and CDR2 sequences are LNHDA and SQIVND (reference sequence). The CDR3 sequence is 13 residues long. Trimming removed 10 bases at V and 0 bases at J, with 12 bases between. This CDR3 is CATKDISNYGYTF. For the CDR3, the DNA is TGTGCCACGAAGGACATCTCTAACTATGGCTACACCTTC.

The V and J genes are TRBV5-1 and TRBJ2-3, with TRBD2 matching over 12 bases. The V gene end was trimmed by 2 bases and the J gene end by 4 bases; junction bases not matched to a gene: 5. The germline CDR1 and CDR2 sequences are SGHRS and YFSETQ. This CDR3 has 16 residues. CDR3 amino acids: CASSFTGLAGSDTQYF. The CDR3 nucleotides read TGCGCCAGCAGCTTCACCGGACTAGCGGGGTCAGATACGCAGTATTTT. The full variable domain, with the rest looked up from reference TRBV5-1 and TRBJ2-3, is KAGVTQTPRYLIKTRGQQVTLSCSPISGHRSVSWYQQTPGQGLQFLFEYFSETQRNKGNFPGRFSGRQFSNSRSEMNVSTLELGDSALYLCASSFTGLAGSDTQYFGPGTRLTVL.

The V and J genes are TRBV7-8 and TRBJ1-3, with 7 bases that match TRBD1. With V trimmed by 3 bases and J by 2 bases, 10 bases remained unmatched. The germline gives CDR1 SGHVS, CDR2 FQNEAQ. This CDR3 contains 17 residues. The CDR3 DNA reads TGTGCCAGCAGCTTCCGGGGACAGTCCGGACCTGGAAACACCATATATTTT. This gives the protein CASSFRGQSGPGNTIYF.

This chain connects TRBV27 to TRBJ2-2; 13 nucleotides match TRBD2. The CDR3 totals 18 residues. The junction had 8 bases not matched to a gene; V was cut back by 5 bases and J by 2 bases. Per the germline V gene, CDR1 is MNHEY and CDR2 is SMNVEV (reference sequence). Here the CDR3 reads CASSITSGGEINTGELFF. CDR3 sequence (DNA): TGTGCCAGCAGTATCACTAGCGGGGGGGAAATTAACACCGGGGAGCTGTTTTTT.

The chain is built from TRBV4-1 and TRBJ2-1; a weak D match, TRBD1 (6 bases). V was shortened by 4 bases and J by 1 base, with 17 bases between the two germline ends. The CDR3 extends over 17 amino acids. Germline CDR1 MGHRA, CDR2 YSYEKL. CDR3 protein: CASSRQGNGRSYNEQFF. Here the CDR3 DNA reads TGCGCCAGCAGCCGCCAGGGGAATGGTAGGTCCTACAATGAGCAGTTCTTC.

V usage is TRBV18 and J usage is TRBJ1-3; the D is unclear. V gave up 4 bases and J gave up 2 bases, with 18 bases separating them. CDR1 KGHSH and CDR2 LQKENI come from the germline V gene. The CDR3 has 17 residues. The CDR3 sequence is CASSLSTPNTAGNTIYF. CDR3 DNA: TGTGCCAGCTCACTCTCGACACCAAACACCGCTGGAAACACCATATATTTT.

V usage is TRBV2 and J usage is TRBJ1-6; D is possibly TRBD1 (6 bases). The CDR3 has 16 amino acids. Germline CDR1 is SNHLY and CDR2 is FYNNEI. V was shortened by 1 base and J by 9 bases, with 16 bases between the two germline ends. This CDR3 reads CASSEVGTGRGSPLHF. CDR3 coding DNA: TGTGCCAGCAGTGAAGTTGGAACAGGGAGGGGTTCACCCCTCCACTTT.

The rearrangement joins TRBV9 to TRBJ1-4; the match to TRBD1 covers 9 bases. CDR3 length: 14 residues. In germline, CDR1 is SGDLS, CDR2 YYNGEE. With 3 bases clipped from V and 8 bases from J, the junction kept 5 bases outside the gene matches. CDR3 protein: CASSAGTGIEKLFF. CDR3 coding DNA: TGTGCCAGCAGCGCAGGGACAGGGATCGAAAAACTGTTTTTT.

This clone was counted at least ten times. CDR3 sequence: CASSPSWGQGVYEQYF. The CDR3 DNA is TGTGCCAGCAGCCCAAGTTGGGGACAGGGGGTCTACGAGCAGTACTTC. V and J are TRBV7-2 and TRBJ2-7, with 11 bases lining up with TRBD1. Germline lookup yields CDR1 SGHTA and CDR2 FQGNSA. The CDR3 has 16 amino acids. The V segment lost 5 bases and the J segment 3 bases; nucleotides outside the gene matches: 9.

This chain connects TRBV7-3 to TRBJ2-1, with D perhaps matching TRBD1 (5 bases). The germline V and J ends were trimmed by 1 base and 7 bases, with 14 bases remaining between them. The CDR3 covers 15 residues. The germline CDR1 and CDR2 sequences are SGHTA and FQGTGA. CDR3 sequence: CASSLNPSTENEQFF. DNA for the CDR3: TGTGCCAGCAGCTTAAACCCCTCGACAGAAAATGAGCAGTTCTTC. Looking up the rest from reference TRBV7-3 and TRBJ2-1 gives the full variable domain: GAGVSQTPSNKVTEKGKYVELRCDPISGHTALYWYRQSLGQGPEFLIYFQGTGAADDSGLPNDRFFAVRPEGSVSTLKIQRTERGDSAVYLCASSLNPSTENEQFFGPGTRLTVL.

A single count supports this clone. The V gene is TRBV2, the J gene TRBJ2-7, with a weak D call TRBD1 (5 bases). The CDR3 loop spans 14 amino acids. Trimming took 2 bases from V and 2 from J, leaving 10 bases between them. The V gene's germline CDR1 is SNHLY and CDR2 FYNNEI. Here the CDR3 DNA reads TGTGCCAGCAGTGAATTCAGGGCCCCCTACGAGCAGTACTTC. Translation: CASSEFRAPYEQYF.